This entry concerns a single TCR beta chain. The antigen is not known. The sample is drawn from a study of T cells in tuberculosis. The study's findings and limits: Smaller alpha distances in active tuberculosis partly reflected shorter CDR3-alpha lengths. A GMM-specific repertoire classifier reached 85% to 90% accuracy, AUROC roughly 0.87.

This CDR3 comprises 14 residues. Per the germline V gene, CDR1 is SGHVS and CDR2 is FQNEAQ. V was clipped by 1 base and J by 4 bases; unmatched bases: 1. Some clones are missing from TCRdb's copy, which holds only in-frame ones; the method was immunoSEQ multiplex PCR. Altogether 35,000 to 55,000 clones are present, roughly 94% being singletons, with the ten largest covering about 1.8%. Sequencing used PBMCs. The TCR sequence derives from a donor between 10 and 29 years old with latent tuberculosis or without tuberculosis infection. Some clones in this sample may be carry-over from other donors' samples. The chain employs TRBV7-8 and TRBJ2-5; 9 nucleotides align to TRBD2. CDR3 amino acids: CASSLVAGVETQYF. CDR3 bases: TGTGCCAGCAGCTTAGTAGCGGGAGTAGAGACCCAGTACTTC.